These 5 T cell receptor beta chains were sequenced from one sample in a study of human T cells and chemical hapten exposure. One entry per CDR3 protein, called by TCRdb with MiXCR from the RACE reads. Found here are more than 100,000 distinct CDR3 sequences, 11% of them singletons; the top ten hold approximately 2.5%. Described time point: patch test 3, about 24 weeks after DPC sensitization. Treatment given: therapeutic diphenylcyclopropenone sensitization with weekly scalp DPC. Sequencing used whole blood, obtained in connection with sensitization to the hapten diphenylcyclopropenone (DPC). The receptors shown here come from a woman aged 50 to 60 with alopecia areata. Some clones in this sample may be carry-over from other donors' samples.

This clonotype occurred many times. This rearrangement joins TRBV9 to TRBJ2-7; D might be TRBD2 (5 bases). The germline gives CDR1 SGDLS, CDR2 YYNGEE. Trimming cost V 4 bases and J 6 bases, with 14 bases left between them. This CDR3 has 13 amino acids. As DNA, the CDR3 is TGTGCCAGCAGCCTTGCGGGTGAGGGCGAGCAGTACTTC. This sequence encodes CASSLAGEGEQYF.

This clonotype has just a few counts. CDR3 protein: CASSSRGEAFF. Written as DNA, the CDR3 is TGTGCCAGCAGCTCCCGGGGTGAAGCTTTCTTT. The V call is TRBV6-5, the J call TRBJ1-1; D gene unclear. This CDR3 contains 11 residues. The V end lost 6 bases, the J end lost 7 bases, and 9 bases lay between the germline ends. The germline V gene has CDR1 MNHEY and CDR2 SVGAGI.

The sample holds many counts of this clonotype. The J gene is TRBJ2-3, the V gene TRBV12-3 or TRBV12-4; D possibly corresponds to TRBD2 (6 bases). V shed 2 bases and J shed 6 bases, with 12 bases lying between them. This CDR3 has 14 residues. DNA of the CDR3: TGTGCCAGCAGTTTAAAGGAGGGCGGGGATACGCAGTATTTT. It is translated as CASSLKEGGDTQYF.

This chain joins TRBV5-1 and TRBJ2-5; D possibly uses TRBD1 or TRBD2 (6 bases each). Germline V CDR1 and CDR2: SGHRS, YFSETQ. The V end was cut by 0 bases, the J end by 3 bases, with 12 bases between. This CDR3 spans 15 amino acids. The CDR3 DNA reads TGCGCCAGCAGCTTGGTTGGGGGGCGCGAAGAGACCCAGTACTTC. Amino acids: CASSLVGGREETQYF.

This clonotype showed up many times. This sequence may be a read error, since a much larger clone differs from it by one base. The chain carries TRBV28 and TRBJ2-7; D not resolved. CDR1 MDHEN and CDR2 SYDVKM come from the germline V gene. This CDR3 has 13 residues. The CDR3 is CASLDISSDEQYF. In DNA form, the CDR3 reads TGTGCCAGTTTAGACATAAGCTCCGACGAGCAGTACTTC.